This T cell receptor beta chain is from a study of cytomegalovirus exposure and HLA in healthy donors. General study points: High specificity and sensitivity for cytomegalovirus status were reported for the classifier. Most TCR sequences were rare, but some public TCRs occurred in many donors.

As concerns this clone: Its cognate antigen is unknown.

V was shortened by 5 bases and J by 6 bases, with 19 bases between the two germline ends. This CDR3 spans 16 amino acids. Germline CDR1 reads SEHNR; CDR2 reads FQNEAQ (reference sequence). The PCR employed 60 Vbeta primers together with 13 Jbeta primers. Generated by immunoSEQ multiplex PCR, the TCRdb table keeps only in-frame clones and is missing some. This sample has about 150,000 clones, with roughly 82% found just once. The source material was PBMCs. The source of this sequence is a man younger than 40 in good health and CMV-seronegative. The chain has TRBV7-9 and TRBJ2-2; D perhaps matches TRBD1 (5 bases). CDR3 in DNA: TGTGCCAGCAGCCCTGTACAGGTTACTCTCTCCGGGGAGCTGTTTTTT. Translated, it gives CASSPVQVTLSGELFF.